This is a list of T cell receptor beta chains from one sample in a study of cytomegalovirus exposure and HLA in healthy donors. Measured with immunoSEQ multiplex PCR; TCRdb has only the in-frame clones, and not every one. Of approximately 150,000 clones detected, roughly 79% appear once; the ten largest clones hold approximately 13%. The specimen was PBMCs. These receptors originate from a woman between 45 and 60 years old in good health and CMV-seronegative. CDR3s include the opening cysteine and the closing phenylalanine or tryptophan. Fields, in order: D gene, J gene, V gene, clone size, CDR3 DNA, CDR3 protein. A D gene is named only where the DNA matches it firmly. Clone size appears in some rows only: once, few, many, or a class for an expanded clone.

D: NA
J: TRBJ1-1
V: TRBV11-3
size: NA
DNA: TGTGCCAGCAGCGCCCGGACAGTGAACACTGAAGCTTTCTTT
CDR3: CASSARTVNTEAFF

D: TRBD2
J: TRBJ2-1
V: TRBV27
size: NA
DNA: TGTGCCAGCAGCATCAAGGCGGGGGGCCCCAATGAGCAGTTCTTC
CDR3: CASSIKAGGPNEQFF

D: TRBD1
J: TRBJ1-5
V: TRBV27
size: few
DNA: TGTGCCAGCAGTTGGACAGGGGGAGGCAATCAGCCCCAGCATTTT
CDR3: CASSWTGGGNQPQHF

D: NA
J: TRBJ1-6
V: TRBV4-3
size: NA
DNA: TGCGCCAGCAGCCAAGACTGGGCGAGCTCCTATAATTCACCCCTCCACTTT
CDR3: CASSQDWASSYNSPLHF

D: TRBD1
J: TRBJ2-2
V: TRBV7-9
size: NA
DNA: TGTGCCAGCATTCCCCGGGACAGGGTGGGATCTGCCGGGGAGCTGTTTTTT
CDR3: CASIPRDRVGSAGELFF

D: NA
J: TRBJ2-5
V: TRBV6-1
size: few
DNA: TGTGCCAGCAGTGATAAGGGGTGGGGGACCCAGTACTTC
CDR3: CASSDKGWGTQYF

D: NA
J: TRBJ2-5
V: TRBV5-1
size: NA
DNA: TGCGCCAGCAGTCTGACAGGATCACGGGAGACCCAGTACTTC
CDR3: CASSLTGSRETQYF

D: TRBD1
J: TRBJ1-2
V: TRBV2
size: NA
DNA: TGTGCCAGCAACAGGGGAACCCTAACTATTATCTATGGCTACACCTTC
CDR3: CASNRGTLTIIYGYTF

D: TRBD1
J: TRBJ2-1
V: TRBV13
size: NA
DNA: TGTGCCAGCAGCAGCCGGACAGGGGTCGGTTCCTATGAGCAGTTCTTC
CDR3: CASSSRTGVGSYEQFF

D: NA
J: TRBJ1-5
V: TRBV7-8
size: NA
DNA: TGTGCCAGCAGCTTATTCGAGCATAGCAATCAGCCCCAGCATTTT
CDR3: CASSLFEHSNQPQHF

D: TRBD1
J: TRBJ1-1
V: TRBV27
size: NA
DNA: TGTGCCAGCAGTGCCCGGGACAGGCCCACTGAAGCTTTCTTT
CDR3: CASSARDRPTEAFF

D: TRBD1
J: TRBJ2-1
V: TRBV28
size: few
DNA: TGTGCCAGCAGCCAAACAGGGGGCGCCTACAATGAGCAGTTCTTC
CDR3: CASSQTGGAYNEQFF

D: NA
J: TRBJ1-4
V: TRBV10-3
size: NA
DNA: TGTGCCATCAGTGAGGTTCCGGGAGAAAAACTGTTTTTT
CDR3: CAISEVPGEKLFF

D: TRBD1
J: TRBJ1-1
V: TRBV11-3
size: NA
DNA: TGTGCCAGCAGCCTACAGGGGCGGACTGAAGCTTTCTTT
CDR3: CASSLQGRTEAFF

D: NA
J: TRBJ1-1
V: TRBV7-8
size: NA
DNA: TGTGCCAGCAGCTTGGAGGGAAAGGGTGGCGAAGCTTTCTTT
CDR3: CASSLEGKGGEAFF

D: NA
J: TRBJ1-1
V: TRBV9
size: NA
DNA: TGTGCCAGCAGCTTAAGCGGCGGAGGGAACACTGAAGCTTTCTTT
CDR3: CASSLSGGGNTEAFF

D: TRBD2
J: TRBJ2-2
V: TRBV19
size: NA
DNA: TGTGCCAGTAGTATTACTAGCGGGATTACCGGGGAGCTGTTTTTT
CDR3: CASSITSGITGELFF

D: NA
J: TRBJ2-7
V: TRBV9
size: NA
DNA: TGTGCCAGCAGCGCTGGAGGGCAGGGGGTCTACGAGCAGTACTTC
CDR3: CASSAGGQGVYEQYF

D: TRBD1
J: TRBJ1-2
V: TRBV28
size: once
DNA: TGTGCCAGCAGTTTAACACAGGGGCGGGGAGGCTACACCTTC
CDR3: CASSLTQGRGGYTF

D: TRBD1
J: TRBJ1-6
V: TRBV19
size: NA
DNA: TGTGCCAGTAGTAACCCGGGACAGGGGTTGGATTCACCCCTCCACTTT
CDR3: CASSNPGQGLDSPLHF

D: TRBD1
J: TRBJ1-5
V: TRBV28
size: NA
DNA: TGTGCCAGCAGTCCCGGACAGGGCCGTAGCAATCAGCCCCAGCATTTT
CDR3: CASSPGQGRSNQPQHF

D: NA
J: TRBJ1-1
V: TRBV6-1
size: NA
DNA: TGTGCCAGCGAGGGGGGGCTCACTGAAGCTTTCTTT
CDR3: CASEGGLTEAFF

D: NA
J: TRBJ2-1
V: TRBV4-2
size: NA
DNA: TGTGCCAGCAGCCATGCACAGGGTAGTAGCTCCTACAATGAGCAGTTCTTC
CDR3: CASSHAQGSSSYNEQFF

D: NA
J: TRBJ2-5
V: TRBV15
size: NA
DNA: TGTGCCACCAGCAGAGGGAAAGGGTCAGGGCAGGGAGAGACCCAGTACTTC
CDR3: CATSRGKGSGQGETQYF

D: TRBD1
J: TRBJ2-7
V: TRBV18
size: NA
DNA: TGTGCCAGCTCACCGTATGGACAGGCCGAGCAGTACTTC
CDR3: CASSPYGQAEQYF

D: TRBD1
J: TRBJ1-2
V: TRBV29-1
size: NA
DNA: TGCAGCGTTGAAGGGACAGGAGGAATCGAGGACGGGGGCTACACCTTC
CDR3: CSVEGTGGIEDGGYTF

D: TRBD2
J: TRBJ2-3
V: TRBV28
size: NA
DNA: TGTGCCAGCAGGGGGACTAGATCAGATACGCAGTATTTT
CDR3: CASRGTRSDTQYF

D: NA
J: TRBJ2-5
V: TRBV2
size: NA
DNA: TGTGCCAGCAGTGGCGCAGGGGCGCTCATAGGGGAGACCCAGTACTTC
CDR3: CASSGAGALIGETQYF

D: NA
J: TRBJ1-2
V: TRBV20-1
size: NA
DNA: TGCAGTGCTAGAGTTACAGGGCGGTACACCTTC
CDR3: CSARVTGRYTF

D: NA
J: TRBJ2-5
V: TRBV6-4
size: NA
DNA: TGTGCCAGCAGTGGAGGTTTTGGGGAGACCCAGTACTTC
CDR3: CASSGGFGETQYF

D: NA
J: TRBJ2-6
V: TRBV15
size: NA
DNA: TGTGCCACCAGCAAGGACAGCTCTGGGGCCAACGTCCTGACTTTC
CDR3: CATSKDSSGANVLTF

D: NA
J: TRBJ1-5
V: TRBV10-1
size: NA
DNA: TGCGCCAGCAGTGAGTCAGGGGCTGGGCAGCCCCAGCATTTT
CDR3: CASSESGAGQPQHF

D: TRBD1
J: TRBJ2-3
V: TRBV5-1
size: few
DNA: TGCGCCAGCAGCTTGGAAGAACAGGGGATTGCAGATACGCAGTATTTT
CDR3: CASSLEEQGIADTQYF

D: NA
J: TRBJ2-3
V: TRBV21-1
size: once
DNA: TGTGCCAGCAGCGGGCAAGGTCGGGAGGGCCGGGATACGCAGTATTTT
CDR3: CASSGQGREGRDTQYF

D: NA
J: TRBJ1-5
V: TRBV5-8
size: NA
DNA: TGTGCCAGCAGCCCAATGGGAGTCAACCAGCCCCAGCATTTT
CDR3: CASSPMGVNQPQHF

D: TRBD2
J: TRBJ2-7
V: TRBV29-1
size: NA
DNA: TGCAGCGTCCGGCCAGCGGGAGGGCCCTCCGAGCAGTACTTC
CDR3: CSVRPAGGPSEQYF

D: NA
J: TRBJ1-1
V: TRBV6-4
size: NA
DNA: TGTGCCAGCAGGGCACAGGGGAACACTGAAGCTTTCTTT
CDR3: CASRAQGNTEAFF

D: TRBD1
J: TRBJ1-1
V: TRBV15
size: once
DNA: TGTGCCACCATAGGACAGGGTGAAGCTTTCTTT
CDR3: CATIGQGEAFF

D: NA
J: TRBJ2-3
V: TRBV6-1
size: NA
DNA: TGTGCCAGCAGTGAGAGGAGGGGGCGAAGCGGCTCTAGCACAGATACGCAGTATTTT
CDR3: CASSERRGRSGSSTDTQYF

D: TRBD1
J: TRBJ2-7
V: TRBV19
size: NA
DNA: TGTGCCAGTAGACCGACAGGGGTGGACTACGAGCAGTACTTC
CDR3: CASRPTGVDYEQYF

D: TRBD1
J: TRBJ1-1
V: TRBV5-1
size: few
DNA: TGCGCCAGCAGCCCCTTCCGGCAGGGGGATACTGAAGCTTTCTTT
CDR3: CASSPFRQGDTEAFF